These 15 T cell receptor beta chains were all obtained from the same sample, sequenced in a study of cytomegalovirus exposure and HLA in healthy donors. 13 Jbeta primers and 60 Vbeta primers were used for the PCR. Sequencing was performed with immunoSEQ multiplex PCR; in TCRdb, only in-frame clones are kept and a portion is missing. The data hold about 140,000 clones, with around 78% observed a single time. The material sequenced was PBMCs. The receptors here all came from a woman aged 18-29 years in good health and CMV-seropositive.

The chain carries TRBV5-1 and TRBJ2-2, with 10 bases fitting TRBD1. The germline V gene encodes CDR1 SGHRS and CDR2 YFSETQ. J gave up 4 bases and V 4 bases, and 4 bases lay outside the gene matches. The CDR3 is 15 amino acids. The DNA for the CDR3 is TGCGCCAGCAGCCCTAGACAGGGGGCCACCGGGGAGCTGTTTTTT. Amino acids: CASSPRQGATGELFF.

In this sample, this clone turned up once. This chain uses TRBV15 with TRBJ1-2; no definite D call. V lost 0 bases and J 2 bases, leaving 4 bases between the germline ends. The length of the CDR3 is 13 residues. Germline CDR1 is LNHNV and CDR2 is YYDKDF (reference sequence). The CDR3 region has the DNA TGTGCCACCAGCAGAGACAGAAACTATGGCTACACCTTC. This gives the protein CATSRDRNYGYTF. The full variable domain, completed using reference TRBV15 and TRBJ1-2, is DAMVIQNPRYQVTQFGKPVTLSCSQTLNHNVMYWYQQKSSQAPKLLFHYYDKDFNNEADTPDNFQSRRPNTSFCFLDIRSPGLGDTAMYLCATSRDRNYGYTFGSGTRLTVV.

V is TRBV6-1 and J is TRBJ1-2; 8 nucleotides agree with TRBD1. The CDR3 has 14 amino acids. V was pared by 6 bases and J by 5 bases, with 8 bases of the junction left unmatched. Germline CDR1 is MNHNS and CDR2 is SASEGT. In nucleotides, the CDR3 is TGTGCCAGCAGAGAAATTGACAGGGGTTATGGCTACACCTTC. Translating it yields CASREIDRGYGYTF.

The J gene is TRBJ1-5, the V gene TRBV19, with 10 bases aligning to TRBD1. The CDR3 is 12 residues long. The ends lost 11 bases at V and 8 bases at J; junction bases unmatched: 6. CDR1 and CDR2 from the germline V gene are LNHDA and SQIVND (reference sequence). This CDR3 is CAGGQGIKPQHF. CDR3 DNA: TGTGCCGGGGGACAGGGGATCAAGCCCCAGCATTTT. The full variable domain, rest sourced from reference TRBV19 and TRBJ1-5, is DGGITQSPKYLFRKEGQNVTLSCEQNLNHDAMYWYRQDPGQGLRLIYYSQIVNDFQKGDIAEGYSVSREKKESFPLTVTSAQKNPTAFYLCAGGQGIKPQHFGDGTRLSIL.

For the CDR3, the DNA is TGTGCCAGCAGCTCACGAGGGGGCTCCTATAATTCACCCCTCCACTTT. Translating it yields CASSSRGGSYNSPLHF. The V and J genes are TRBV28 and TRBJ1-6, with D tentatively TRBD1 (6 bases). V lost 6 bases, J lost 0 bases, and 12 bases lay in between. Looked up from germline, CDR1 is MDHEN and CDR2 is SYDVKM. The CDR3 has 16 residues.

The CDR3 loop reads CASSPQGYYGYTF. The CDR3 coding sequence is TGTGCCAGCAGTCCACAGGGCTACTATGGCTACACCTTC. V is TRBV6-5 and J is TRBJ1-2, with a weak D call TRBD1 (6 bases). CDR1 is MNHEY, CDR2 SVGAGI, per germline. With 5 bases removed from V and 3 bases from J, the gap between germline ends came to 10 bases. This CDR3 spans 13 amino acids.

CDR3 in DNA: TGCGCCAGCAGCCCGGGGGGGCAAGAGACCCAGTACTTC. Its protein product is CASSPGGQETQYF. The chain employs TRBV5-1 and TRBJ2-5, with 8 bases that match TRBD2. After removal of 4 bases from V and 2 bases from J, the junction contained 1 base not matched to a gene. CDR3 length equals 13 residues. CDR1 and CDR2 (germline): SGHRS, YFSETQ.

The rearrangement uses TRBV5-4 and TRBJ1-1; 7 nucleotides line up with TRBD1. From germline, CDR1 is SGHNT and CDR2 YYREEE (reference sequence). The CDR3 covers 10 residues. The CDR3 region is CVQGDTEAFF. DNA of the CDR3: TGTGTTCAGGGGGACACTGAAGCTTTCTTT. Drawing the rest from reference TRBV5-4 and TRBJ1-1, the complete variable domain is ETGVTQSPTHLIKTRGQQVTLRCSSQSGHNTVSWYQQALGQGPQFIFQYYREEENGRGNFPPRFSGLQFPNYSSELNVNALELDDSALYLCVQGDTEAFFGQGTRLTVV.

CDR3 sequence reads: CASSRWEGSNQPQHF. The CDR3 DNA sequence: TGTGCCAGCAGTCGCTGGGAGGGTAGCAATCAGCCCCAGCATTTT. The chain combines TRBV6-5 with TRBJ1-5; D not certain. Germline loops: CDR1 MNHEY, CDR2 SVGAGI. CDR3 length: 15 residues. Trimming removed 5 bases from V and 0 bases from J, with 11 bases in between.

The chain carries TRBV5-6 and TRBJ2-3; no firm D call. Deletions cut 3 bases from V and 1 base from J, with 3 bases between. Per the germline V gene, CDR1 is SGHDT and CDR2 is YYEEEE. The CDR3 extends over 12 amino acids. The CDR3: CASSSGTDTQYF. Here the CDR3 DNA reads TGTGCCAGCAGCTCCGGCACAGATACGCAGTATTTT. The full variable domain, rest sourced from reference TRBV5-6 and TRBJ2-3, is DAGVTQSPTHLIKTRGQQVTLRCSPKSGHDTVSWYQQALGQGPQFIFQYYEEEERQRGNFPDRFSGHQFPNYSSELNVNALLLGDSALYLCASSSGTDTQYFGPGTRLTVL.

This chain joins TRBV6-5 and TRBJ2-3, with TRBD2 matching over 9 bases. CDR1 is MNHEY, CDR2 SVGAGI, per germline. V shed 6 bases and J 0 bases; nucleotides not matched to a gene: 4. This CDR3 spans 15 amino acids. For the CDR3, the DNA is TGTGCCAGCAGAAGCGGGGGGTCTAGCACAGATACGCAGTATTTT. It yields the protein CASRSGGSSTDTQYF.

This clone has only a few counts. The J gene is TRBJ1-2, the V gene TRBV11-1; D perhaps matches TRBD1 (6 bases). CDR1 and CDR2 from the germline V gene are SGHAT and FQDESV (reference sequence). The CDR3 loop spans 11 amino acids. V shed 5 bases and J shed 11 bases, with 12 bases lying between them. For the CDR3, the DNA is TGTGCCAGCAGCGCGAACAGGGAATACACCTTC. Translating it yields CASSANREYTF.

This clone was counted a single time. The J gene is TRBJ1-1, the V gene TRBV30; TRBD1 might be the D (5 bases). CDR3 size: 14 residues. Trimming removed 2 bases from V and 7 bases from J, with 17 bases in between. From germline, CDR1 is GTSNPN and CDR2 SVGIG (reference sequence). DNA of the CDR3: TGTGCCTGGAGTCCCGTCGCAGGGCAGATTGAAGCTTTCTTT. Residues: CAWSPVAGQIEAFF.

The chain recombines TRBV7-9 with TRBJ2-2; D is unresolved. Deletions cut 0 bases from V and 3 bases from J, with 8 bases between. The CDR3 contains 15 residues. Per the germline V gene, CDR1 is SEHNR and CDR2 is FQNEAQ (reference sequence). The CDR3 is CASSLAQTYTGELFF. CDR3 in DNA: TGTGCCAGCAGCTTAGCCCAGACATACACCGGGGAGCTGTTTTTT.

The rearrangement joins TRBV6-5 to TRBJ1-1, with D tentatively TRBD1 (6 bases). The CDR3 is 14 amino acids. From germline, CDR1 is MNHEY and CDR2 SVGAGI. The germline V and J ends were trimmed by 6 bases and 1 base, with 12 bases remaining between them. The CDR3 loop is CASRPLRGNTEAFF. CDR3 nucleotides: TGTGCCAGCAGACCCCTCAGGGGGAACACTGAAGCTTTCTTT.